This T cell receptor (beta chain) derives from a study of blood T cells in healthy people across ages. Then a second PCR, running about 6 to 11 cycles, was carried out with a sample-barcoded 5' primer and a J-beta primer mix. TCRdb redid the calling of the 5' RACE reads with MiXCR, one entry per CDR3 protein. In the table there are about 1.6 million distinct CDR3 sequences, 30% to 40% of which are singletons. Study outcomes and limitations: Nothing was known about donor CMV status, and this possibly confounded expanded clonotype changes.

The sample holds a few counts of this clonotype. Its matching antigen is unknown. CDR3 size: 16 residues. V lost 0 bases to trimming and J lost 3 bases; unmatched junction nucleotides: 8. Germline assignment: CDR1 MGHRA and CDR2 YSYEKL. The chain combines TRBV4-1 with TRBJ2-7, with TRBD2 matching 7 bases. Sequencing was performed on blood. The receptor comes from a woman aged 25 to 39 in good health. The CDR3 loop is CASSQENRGGRYEQYF. CDR3 nucleotides: TGCGCCAGCAGCCAAGAGAATCGCGGGGGTCGCTACGAGCAGTACTTC.